This note documents a single TCR beta chain sequence. The antigen is not known. Other DNA sequences in this specimen translate into the identical CDR3. Selected positively for CCR7 and CD45RO-negative, naive CD8 cells excluded terminally differentiated effector memory CD45RA+ cells. Sequencing was at deep level. Per the study methods: Filtering differed, since immunoSEQ gave only junction sequences and no quality scores. Produced via immunoSEQ multiplex PCR; TCRdb's table is partial and in-frame only. V and J calls and clone size come straight from that table; D and trimming were deduced from the DNA. The data hold around 2.1 million clones, with approximately 94% observed a single time. The entry originates in a study of shared clonotypes between healthy human individuals. Findings of the study overall: Non-shared clonotypes had lower generation probabilities than those shared by all four donors.

V lost 6 bases and J 4 bases, leaving 13 bases between the germline ends. CDR1 and CDR2 from the germline V gene are PRHDT and FYEKMQ (reference sequence). The CDR3 has 15 residues. The chain links TRBV13 to TRBJ2-6; maybe TRBD2 (6 bases). The sample consisted of naive CD8+ T cells from PBMCs. This receptor was identified in a man aged 18 to 30 in good health. Some clones in this sample may be carry-over from other donors' samples. This CDR3 is CASSLGRSGANVLTF. The DNA for the CDR3 is TGTGCCAGCAGTCTTGGGAGGTCCGGGGCCAACGTCCTGACTTTC.